The next 27 T cell receptor beta chains were all read from a single sample in a study of OX40 agonist ivuxolimab in advanced cancers. Clones were sequenced by immunoSEQ multiplex PCR, and TCRdb holds only the in-frame ones, with some missing. The sample lists 45,000 to 60,000 clones, roughly 92% occurring once. The sequences come from CD4+ or CD8+ T cells sorted from blood, collected in a trial of the OX40 agonist ivuxolimab. Source of these receptors: an adult with an advanced solid tumor such as melanoma, head and neck, liver or kidney cancer.

The V and J genes are TRBV28 and TRBJ2-1; 8 bases are a match to TRBD2. CDR1 and CDR2 from the germline V gene are MDHEN and SYDVKM. Germline trimming cut 5 bases from V and 1 base from J; bases unmatched to any gene: 7. The CDR3 length is 16 residues. The DNA of the CDR3 is TGTGCCAGCAGTGCCGGGACTAGACTATCCTACAATGAGCAGTTCTTC. Its protein is CASSAGTRLSYNEQFF.

This chain uses TRBV19 with TRBJ2-7; 9 bases fit TRBD1. Germline CDR1 is LNHDA and CDR2 is SQIVND (reference sequence). V was clipped by 4 bases and J by 3 bases; unmatched bases: 7. The CDR3 loop spans 15 amino acids. The DNA for the CDR3 is TGTGCCAGTAGTACCACAGGGGGCGCGAGCTACGAGCAGTACTTC. It yields the protein CASSTTGGASYEQYF.

The chain recombines TRBV19 with TRBJ1-1, with D maybe TRBD1 (6 bases). This CDR3 contains 13 residues. CDR1 and CDR2 from the germline V gene are LNHDA and SQIVND (reference sequence). V was shortened by 7 bases and J by 5 bases, with 14 bases between the two germline ends. The DNA for the CDR3 is TGTGCCAGTATAGGGGGGCGCCGGACTGAAGCTTTCTTT. Residues: CASIGGRRTEAFF.

The V and J genes are TRBV29-1 and TRBJ1-5; 8 bases are a match to TRBD1. Per the germline V gene, CDR1 is SQVTM and CDR2 is ANQGSEA. The CDR3 has 12 residues. The V and J ends lost 5 bases and 7 bases, in that order; junction bases with no gene match: 4. This CDR3 reads CSVSTGGQPQHF. DNA of the CDR3: TGCAGCGTTTCAACAGGGGGACAGCCCCAGCATTTT.

The chain carries TRBV4-1 and TRBJ2-3; D gene unclear. Germline loops: CDR1 MGHRA, CDR2 YSYEKL. The CDR3 length is 13 residues. The V end was cut by 5 bases, the J end by 2 bases, with 8 bases between. Written as DNA, the CDR3 is TGCGCCAGCAGCGACTGGACCACAGATACGCAGTATTTT. Translating it yields CASSDWTTDTQYF.

The genes are TRBV5-1 and TRBJ2-3; 10 nucleotides align to TRBD1. The germline V gene has CDR1 SGHRS and CDR2 YFSETQ. V shed 3 bases, J shed 8 bases, and the junction held 9 bases outside the gene matches. The CDR3 covers 15 residues. The CDR3 sequence: CASSWGDRGAGTQYF. For the CDR3, the DNA is TGCGCCAGCAGCTGGGGGGACAGGGGCGCTGGTACGCAGTATTTT.

The V gene is TRBV2, the J gene TRBJ2-7; TRBD2 aligns across 16 bases. The CDR3 has 14 amino acids. Germline CDR1 SNHLY, CDR2 FYNNEI. Trimming cost V 6 bases and J 8 bases; bases outside gene matches: 4. The DNA for the CDR3 is TGTGCCAGCAGGGGACTAGCGGGAGGGCGTAAGCAGTACTTC. Translating gives CASRGLAGGRKQYF.

The V call is TRBV9, the J call TRBJ2-5; D remains unclear. Trimming cost V 4 bases and J 13 bases, with 14 bases left between them. This CDR3 spans 11 amino acids. CDR1 SGDLS and CDR2 YYNGEE come from the germline V gene. The CDR3 region has the DNA TGTGCCAGCAGCATCAATAGGAATGGGTACTTC. The encoded protein is CASSINRNGYF.

The chain carries TRBV7-9 and TRBJ2-7; D is perhaps TRBD1 (5 bases). The ends were cut back, 1 base at V and 5 bases at J, with 6 bases in the middle. Germline CDR1 reads SEHNR; CDR2 reads FQNEAQ (reference sequence). This CDR3 is 12 amino acids long. The CDR3 nucleotides are TGTGCCAGCAGCTTAGTCAGGGACGAGCAGTACTTC. Protein: CASSLVRDEQYF. Filled out from reference TRBV7-9 and TRBJ2-7, the complete variable domain reads DTGVSQNPRHKITKRGQNVTFRCDPISEHNRLYWYRQTLGQGPEFLTYFQNEAQLEKSRLLSDRFSAERPKGSFSTLEIQRTEQGDSAMYLCASSLVRDEQYFGPGTRLTVT.

The chain combines TRBV19 with TRBJ1-5, with a tentative D call TRBD1 (5 bases). This CDR3 contains 14 residues. The germline V gene has CDR1 LNHDA and CDR2 SQIVND (reference sequence). The V gene lost 2 bases and the J gene lost 6 bases, with 11 bases spanning the gap. The CDR3 nucleotides read TGTGCCAGTAGTATAAGCAGGGATAGTCAGCCCCAGCATTTT. Translating it yields CASSISRDSQPQHF.

V usage is TRBV14 and J usage is TRBJ2-7; 7 bases align to TRBD2. This CDR3 is built from 16 residues. After removal of 3 bases from V and 3 bases from J, the junction contained 11 bases not matched to a gene. Germline V gene data show CDR1 as SGHDN and CDR2 as FVKESK. The CDR3 coding sequence is TGTGCCAGCAGCCAGCTCTCCCGGGGAGGGCTCTACGAGCAGTACTTC. Its translation: CASSQLSRGGLYEQYF.

This clone was seen more than once but under ten times. The J gene is TRBJ2-5, the V gene TRBV29-1, with 9 bases identical to TRBD2. This CDR3 comprises 17 residues. The V segment lost 3 bases and the J segment 2 bases; nucleotides outside the gene matches: 13. Germline lookup yields CDR1 SQVTM and CDR2 ANQGSEA. DNA of the CDR3: TGCAGCGTTGAGGGCGGGGGGGCCTCCAACTATCAAGAGACCCAGTACTTC. Amino acid sequence: CSVEGGGASNYQETQYF. The complete variable domain, with remaining parts taken from reference TRBV29-1 and TRBJ2-5, reads SAVISQKPSRDICQRGTSLTIQCQVDSQVTMMFWYRQQPGQSLTLIATANQGSEATYESGFVIDKFPISRPNLTFSTLTVSNMSPEDSSIYLCSVEGGGASNYQETQYFGPGTRLLVL.

This clone was detected once. The chain combines TRBV5-1 with TRBJ2-3, with TRBD2 matching 7 bases. CDR1 is SGHRS, CDR2 YFSETQ, per germline. Trimming removed 0 bases from V and 5 bases from J; junction bases left unmatched: 6. This CDR3 region has 15 residues. CDR3 in DNA: TGCGCCAGCAGCTTGGCGCTAGCGGTCGGAGATACGCAGTATTTT. It translates to CASSLALAVGDTQYF.

This rearrangement joins TRBV6-1 to TRBJ1-3, with TRBD1 as a possible D gene (5 bases). The V gene's germline CDR1 is MNHNS and CDR2 SASEGT. This CDR3 spans 17 amino acids. V lost 0 bases, J lost 0 bases, and 12 bases lay in between. The CDR3 loop reads CASSEALFGGSGNTIYF. The CDR3 DNA is TGTGCCAGCAGTGAAGCGCTCTTTGGGGGCTCTGGAAACACCATATATTTT.

This chain links TRBV6-5 with TRBJ1-1; D not resolved. CDR3 length: 15 residues. V was cut by 2 bases and J by 0 bases, with 10 bases left in between. CDR1 is MNHEY, CDR2 SVGAGI, per germline. The CDR3 loop reads CASSYDVLLNTEAFF. The CDR3 region has the DNA TGTGCCAGCAGTTACGATGTCCTTTTGAACACTGAAGCTTTCTTT.

In nucleotides, the CDR3 is TGTGCCAGCAATTCTCAGGGGCCCGACGAGCAGTACTTC. Translation gives CASNSQGPDEQYF. V is TRBV28 and J is TRBJ2-7; a possible D gene is TRBD1 (6 bases). Deletions cut 7 bases from V and 5 bases from J, with 15 bases between. The CDR3 is made up of 13 amino acids. Germline CDR1 and CDR2: MDHEN and SYDVKM.

The chain combines TRBV2 with TRBJ1-2; a possible D gene is TRBD1 (5 bases). CDR1 is SNHLY and CDR2 is FYNNEI in the germline V gene. V dropped 4 bases and J dropped 5 bases, with 8 bases sitting between them. The CDR3 loop spans 12 amino acids. The CDR3 protein is CASSGQGYGYTF. The CDR3 DNA reads TGTGCCAGCAGTGGGCAGGGTTATGGCTACACCTTC.

V usage is TRBV5-1 and J usage is TRBJ2-1; D remains ambiguous. The V gene lost 0 bases and the J gene lost 6 bases, with 10 bases spanning the gap. Germline-derived CDR1 and CDR2 are SGHRS and YFSETQ. The CDR3 has 14 residues. The chain's CDR3 is CASSLGVTLNEQFF. In nucleotides, the CDR3 is TGCGCCAGCAGCTTGGGGGTTACTCTCAATGAGCAGTTCTTC.

The V call is TRBV5-6, the J call TRBJ1-5; maybe TRBD1 (6 bases). Trimming took 2 bases from V and 6 from J, leaving 18 bases between them. This CDR3 comprises 16 residues. CDR1 is SGHDT and CDR2 is YYEEEE in the germline V gene. The CDR3 nucleotides are TGTGCCAGCAGCTTAACAGGGACCCCTCCTCCTCAGCCCCAGCATTTT. Amino acids: CASSLTGTPPPQPQHF.

This chain links TRBV21-1 with TRBJ2-3; the table's D gene call, TRBD2, was not cross checked with the DNA. TRBV21-1 counts as a pseudogene. The CDR3 runs to 16 residues. The CDR3 is CASSKRRGGRTDTQYF. CDR3 sequence (DNA): TGTGCCAGCAGCAAAAGGAGGGGGGGCCGGACAGATACGCAGTATTTT.

This chain links TRBV18 with TRBJ2-7; 7 positions agree with TRBD1. CDR3 size: 13 residues. Germline V gene sequence: CDR1 KGHSH, CDR2 LQKENI. Trimming at V came to 3 bases and at J to 3 bases, leaving 2 bases not matched to a gene. In DNA, the CDR3 is TGTGCCAGCTCACCGGGACAGAACTACGAGCAGTACTTC. It specifies CASSPGQNYEQYF.

V usage is TRBV7-9 and J usage is TRBJ1-1; D gene uncertain. The germline gives CDR1 SEHNR, CDR2 FQNEAQ (reference sequence). Trimming removed 5 bases at V and 8 bases at J, with 9 bases between. The length of the CDR3 is 11 residues. The CDR3 bases are TGTGCCAGCAGCCCGCAATGGGAAGCTTTCTTT. Its translation: CASSPQWEAFF.

This clone was recorded once. The V and J genes are TRBV5-6 and TRBJ2-7, with D unclear. The germline V gene has CDR1 SGHDT and CDR2 YYEEEE. The CDR3 length is 13 residues. Trimming shortened V by 1 base and J by 5 bases, and 10 bases separated the two germline ends. DNA of the CDR3: TGTGCCAGCAGCTTGACGGTCGGCCACGAGCAGTACTTC. Protein sequence: CASSLTVGHEQYF.

V is TRBV13 and J is TRBJ2-2, with TRBD2 identical over 16 bases. Germline V gene data show CDR1 as PRHDT and CDR2 as FYEKMQ (reference sequence). After removal of 5 bases from V and 6 bases from J, the junction contained 12 bases not matched to a gene. The CDR3 is 19 amino acids. The CDR3 sequence: CASSPGLAGGPRQPGELFF. CDR3 nucleotides: TGTGCCAGCAGCCCGGGACTAGCGGGAGGGCCAAGACAACCCGGGGAGCTGTTTTTT.

This chain joins TRBV11-2 and TRBJ2-7; tentatively, D is TRBD2 (7 bases). Trimming removed 1 base from V and 0 bases from J, with 16 bases in between. The CDR3 loop spans 17 amino acids. The germline V gene encodes CDR1 SGHAT and CDR2 FQNNGV. CDR3 nucleotides: TGTGCCAGCAGCTTAGTTGGGGGGGCTGAGGTCTCCTACGAGCAGTACTTC. Amino acids: CASSLVGGAEVSYEQYF.

The table lists this clone with a count of one. The chain recombines TRBV18 with TRBJ1-1; D gene uncertain. This CDR3 contains 12 residues. Trimming shortened V by 4 bases and J by 8 bases, and 11 bases separated the two germline ends. Germline CDR1 KGHSH, CDR2 LQKENI. Here the CDR3 reads CASSQRELEAFF. In DNA, the CDR3 is TGTGCCAGCTCACAAAGGGAGTTGGAAGCTTTCTTT.

The V and J genes are TRBV6-6 and TRBJ1-3; D is unresolved. Trimming removed 2 bases at V and 2 bases at J, with 13 bases between. The CDR3 runs to 16 residues. The germline CDR1 and CDR2 sequences are MNHNY and SVGAGI (reference sequence). The CDR3 nucleotides read TGTGCCAGCAGTTACCCGACAACCATTCCTGGAAACACCATATATTTT. Translated, it gives CASSYPTTIPGNTIYF.